A selection of T cell receptor beta chains follows, all from one sample in a study of regulatory T cells in long-lasting Graves disease. Via MiXCR, TCRdb re-called the multiplex PCR reads, giving one row per CDR3 protein. The sample records about 540,000 distinct CDR3 sequences, roughly 14% being singletons. This same sample was also part of a study on T cells in Graves' hyperthyroidism and ophthalmopathy.

The source material was peripheral blood mononuclear cells (PBMCs), sampled at new diagnosis, from a patient treated with antithyroid drugs. These receptors all stem from a man aged 25 to 40 with Graves disease. Each CDR3 is given with its conserved first and last residue. Each record gives: J gene, D gene, V gene, clone size, CDR3 DNA, CDR3 protein. The D gene is left open where the match is weak. Rows may omit the clone size; those that give it use once, few, many or a size class.

>TRBJ1-1|-|TRBV19|few
TGTGCCAGTAGTCCCACAGGGAGCAGTCTTACTGAAGCTTTCTTT
CASSPTGSSLTEAFF
>TRBJ2-2|TRBD1|TRBV12-3/TRBV12-4|few
TGTGCCAGCAGTCGGGACAGCTACACCGGGGAGCTGTTTTTT
CASSRDSYTGELFF
>TRBJ2-3|-|TRBV12-3/TRBV12-4|-
TGTGCCAGCAGCCCTCACCGTGCGGCAGATACGCAGTATTTT
CASSPHRAADTQYF
>TRBJ1-5|-|TRBV7-9|few
TGTGCCAGCAGCTTGTCAGGGCTCGATCAGCCCCAGCATTTT
CASSLSGLDQPQHF
>TRBJ1-2|TRBD1|TRBV2|many
TGTGCCGCCCGGACAGGGCGGAGCTACACCTTC
CAARTGRSYTF
>TRBJ2-2|TRBD2|TRBV7-9|few
TGTGCCAGCAGCTTCCCACTAGCGCTGACCGGGGAGCTGTTTTTT
CASSFPLALTGELFF
>TRBJ1-1|-|TRBV11-2|many
TGTGCCAGCAGCTTAGATCTTGGCTTGAACACTGAAGCTTTCTTT
CASSLDLGLNTEAFF
>TRBJ2-1|TRBD2|TRBV15|many
TGTGCCACCAGCACCCCAAGGGCTAGCGGATTCAATGAGCAGTTCTTC
CATSTPRASGFNEQFF
>TRBJ2-5|-|TRBV25-1|-
TGTGCCAGCAGCCGGCCCGGGGGGCGGGAGACCCAGTACTTC
CASSRPGGRETQYF
>TRBJ2-3|TRBD2|TRBV11-3|many
TGTGCCAGCAGCTTAGGCTCCGCGGGAGTTAACACAGATACGCAGTATTTT
CASSLGSAGVNTDTQYF
>TRBJ2-3|-|TRBV5-1|many
TGCGCCAGCAGCTTAGGGGGGAGACAGGAAGATACGCAGTATTTT
CASSLGGRQEDTQYF
>TRBJ2-1|TRBD2|TRBV12-3/TRBV12-4|many
TGTGCCAGCAGTCCTAGCGGGGGGTTCAATGAGCAGTTCTTC
CASSPSGGFNEQFF
>TRBJ2-3|-|TRBV29-1|many
TGCAGCGTTGAAGATGGGAAAAATTCAGATACGCAGTATTTT
CSVEDGKNSDTQYF
>TRBJ2-7|TRBD1|TRBV12-3/TRBV12-4|-
TGTGCCAGCAGTTTGACCGGGACAGGTTCTCACGAGCAGTACTTC
CASSLTGTGSHEQYF
>TRBJ2-7|-|TRBV28|many
TGTGCCAGCAGTTCTTTCACAGGGCTGGGTTGGGACGAGCAGTACTTC
CASSSFTGLGWDEQYF
>TRBJ1-5|-|TRBV29-1|many
TGCAGCGTTAACAGTGGCAGCAATCAGCCCCAGCATTTT
CSVNSGSNQPQHF
>TRBJ2-7|TRBD2|TRBV10-3|few
TGTGCCATCAGTGACCCCAAGGGGGGACTAGCGAGCTACGAGCAGTACTTC
CAISDPKGGLASYEQYF
>TRBJ1-6|TRBD1|TRBV10-3|many
TGTGCCATCAGTTCTTCGACAGGGTCTTCACCCCTCCACTTT
CAISSSTGSSPLHF
>TRBJ1-1|-|TRBV29-1|few
TGCAGCGGATGTCAAGCAGTTCGGCCGAACACTGAAGCTTTCTTT
CSGCQAVRPNTEAFF
>TRBJ2-1|-|TRBV27|few
TGTGCCAGCAGTTTAAGTGCGGGGACGGGCAATGAGCAGTTCTTC
CASSLSAGTGNEQFF
>TRBJ2-3|-|TRBV27|-
TGTGCCAGCAGTTGGGACTCGAACCTTAGCACAGATACGCAGTATTTT
CASSWDSNLSTDTQYF
>TRBJ1-2|-|TRBV20-1|many
TGCAGTGCTAGTTTGGAAAACTATGGCTACACCTTC
CSASLENYGYTF
>TRBJ1-5|TRBD1|TRBV6-1|-
TGTGCCAGCAGACCACAGGGGGGAGGAGGTCAGCCCCAGCATTTT
CASRPQGGGGQPQHF
>TRBJ2-3|-|TRBV5-1|-
TGCGCCAGCAGCTTCAGGGGGGGAAGCACAGATACGCAGTATTTT
CASSFRGGSTDTQYF
>TRBJ2-2|-|TRBV5-6|few
TGTGCCAGCAGCTTGGGCATTCGGCCCGGGGAGCTGTTTTTT
CASSLGIRPGELFF
>TRBJ1-2|-|TRBV29-1|many
TGCAGCGTTGAGGGCAGGGCTTGGTATGGCTACACCTTC
CSVEGRAWYGYTF
>TRBJ2-2|-|TRBV3-1|-
TGTGCCAGCAGCGGGGGATTTACCGGGGAGCTGTTTTTT
CASSGGFTGELFF
>TRBJ2-7|TRBD1|TRBV6-9|many
TGTGCCAGCAGTTACCGGGACAGGGGGCCCGAGCAGTACTTC
CASSYRDRGPEQYF
>TRBJ2-7|TRBD2|TRBV6-1|many
TGTGCCAGCAGTCCTAGCGGGAGACCCTACGAGCAGTACTTC
CASSPSGRPYEQYF
>TRBJ2-3|-|TRBV2|many
TGTGCCAGCAGAGGCTCTGACAGATCCTACACAGATACGCAGTATTTT
CASRGSDRSYTDTQYF
>TRBJ1-2|TRBD1|TRBV27|many
TGTGCCAGCAGCCCTCCCAGGACAGGGAACGTCTATGGCTACACCTTC
CASSPPRTGNVYGYTF
>TRBJ2-5|TRBD2|TRBV11-2|-
TGTGCCAGCAGCTTAGGGGGGACTAGCGGAATTAAAGAGACCCAGTACTTC
CASSLGGTSGIKETQYF
>TRBJ2-1|TRBD2|TRBV29-1|few
TGCAGCGCCCCGCTAGCGGGAGGGCCTGGCCTGGGGTACAATGAGCAGTTCTTC
CSAPLAGGPGLGYNEQFF
>TRBJ2-2|TRBD2|TRBV7-3|few
TGTGCCAGCAGCGCCTTAGCGGGAGGGTCGGCCGGGGAGCTGTTTTTT
CASSALAGGSAGELFF
>TRBJ2-7|-|TRBV30|-
TGTGCCCTCGAGTGGGCCTACGAGCAGTACTTC
CALEWAYEQYF
>TRBJ2-7|-|TRBV19|-
TGTGCCACCGCAAGCGGTACCTACGAGCAGTACTTC
CATASGTYEQYF
>TRBJ2-5|TRBD1|TRBV11-2|many
TGTGCCAGCAGCTTAGATCTACAGGGGGCCCAAGAGACCCAGTACTTC
CASSLDLQGAQETQYF
>TRBJ2-7|TRBD1|TRBV10-3|-
TGTGCCATCAGTGAGCCTACCGGACAGGGGGCGGTGTACGAGCAGTACTTC
CAISEPTGQGAVYEQYF
>TRBJ1-2|-|TRBV14|-
TGTGCCAGCAGCCAAGATAGCAGGGTGGATGGCTACACCTTC
CASSQDSRVDGYTF
>TRBJ2-5|TRBD1|TRBV27|-
TGTGCCAGCAGTTCTTTGGGGACAGGGGGCTGGGAGACCCAGTACTTC
CASSSLGTGGWETQYF
>TRBJ2-7|-|TRBV11-2|many
TGTGCCAGCAGCTTAGGTATAGCGGTTTACGAGCAGTACTTC
CASSLGIAVYEQYF
>TRBJ1-5|-|TRBV9|many
TGTGCCAGCAGCGTCGGGGAGGGGGGATATAGCAATCAGCCCCAGCATTTT
CASSVGEGGYSNQPQHF
>TRBJ2-6|-|TRBV5-8|-
TGTGCCAGCAGGTCAACTAGTACCTCTGGGGCCAACGTCCTGACTTTC
CASRSTSTSGANVLTF
>TRBJ1-4|TRBD1|TRBV5-1|few
TGCGCCAGCAGCCCCGGACAGGCCCCGGCAAAACTGTTTTTT
CASSPGQAPAKLFF
>TRBJ2-5|TRBD2|TRBV20-1|many
TGCAGTGCTAGAAAGGCTAGCGGGCTTCAAGAGACCCAGTACTTC
CSARKASGLQETQYF
>TRBJ2-3|-|TRBV6-2/TRBV6-3|many
TGTGCCAGCAGTTACAGACAGCGCAGCACAGATACGCAGTATTTT
CASSYRQRSTDTQYF
>TRBJ2-1|-|TRBV12-3/TRBV12-4|few
TGTGCCAGCAGTTCCCCTCGGGGGTTGTACAATGAGCAGTTCTTC
CASSSPRGLYNEQFF
>TRBJ1-6|-|TRBV7-8|few
TGTGCCAGCAGCTTTGTCGGGAATTCACCCCTCCACTTT
CASSFVGNSPLHF